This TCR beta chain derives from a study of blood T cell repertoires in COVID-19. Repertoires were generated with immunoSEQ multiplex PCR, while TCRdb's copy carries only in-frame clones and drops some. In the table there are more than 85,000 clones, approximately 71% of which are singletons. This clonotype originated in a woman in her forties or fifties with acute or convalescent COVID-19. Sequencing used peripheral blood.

CDR3 sequence (DNA): TGTGCCAGCAGCTTGGGGCCCCCGAACACCATATATTTT. It specifies CASSLGPPNTIYF. V gene TRBV5-6 combines with J gene TRBJ1-3; D is ambiguous. V lost 0 bases to trimming and J lost 7 bases, with 8 bases between them. The CDR3 consists of 13 residues. CDR1 is SGHDT, CDR2 YYEEEE, per germline.